Following are 22 T cell receptor beta chains from one sample sequenced in a study of T cell responses to AZD1222 COVID-19 vaccine. Sequencing was performed with immunoSEQ multiplex PCR; in TCRdb, only in-frame clones are kept and a portion is missing. This table has about 84,000 clones, roughly 88% appearing once. The specimen was peripheral blood, collected 28 days after the second AZD1222 dose. The receptors here all came from an adult who received the AZD1222 COVID-19 vaccine.

The V and J genes are TRBV27 and TRBJ2-3, with D unresolved. This CDR3 region has 14 residues. Germline-derived CDR1 and CDR2 are MNHEY and SMNVEV (reference sequence). V shed 0 bases and J shed 0 bases, with 4 bases lying between them. The CDR3 reads CASSLSASTDTQYF. CDR3 nucleotides: TGTGCCAGCAGTTTATCGGCCAGCACAGATACGCAGTATTTT.

The CDR3 bases are TGTGCCAGCAGCACGAACAGGAATTCACCCCTCCACTTT. The encoded protein is CASSTNRNSPLHF. The chain recombines TRBV7-2 with TRBJ1-6; a weak D match, TRBD1 (5 bases). Germline-derived CDR1 and CDR2 are SGHTA and FQGNSA. The length of the CDR3 is 13 residues. Trimming left V 5 bases short and J 7 bases short, with 9 bases between.

The chain uses TRBV14 and TRBJ2-1, with a possible D match to TRBD1 (6 bases). The germline CDR1 and CDR2 sequences are SGHDN and FVKESK. The V end was cut by 0 bases, the J end by 1 base, with 13 bases between. This CDR3 has 17 residues. The CDR3, as DNA: TGTGCCAGCAGCCAAGATAGGGGGACCGTGTCCTACAATGAGCAGTTCTTC. As protein: CASSQDRGTVSYNEQFF.

The chain has TRBV19 and TRBJ2-1; 10 nucleotides match TRBD2. In germline, CDR1 is LNHDA, CDR2 SQIVND (reference sequence). The CDR3 is 17 amino acids. The V gene end was trimmed by 5 bases and the J gene end by 4 bases; junction bases not matched to a gene: 11. CDR3 sequence (DNA): TGTGCCAGTAGTCCGACAACAGGACTAGCGGTATACAATGAGCAGTTCTTC. The encoded protein is CASSPTTGLAVYNEQFF.

This sequence joins TRBV27 and TRBJ1-2; 9 bases fit TRBD1. Germline V gene data show CDR1 as MNHEY and CDR2 as SMNVEV (reference sequence). V lost 7 bases, J lost 7 bases, and 16 bases stayed unmatched. This CDR3 has 16 residues. The chain's CDR3 is CASTVIPGQGLGGYTF. For the CDR3, the DNA is TGTGCCAGCACCGTAATTCCGGGACAGGGTCTGGGTGGCTACACCTTC.

The V call is TRBV18, the J call TRBJ1-1; D unclear. This CDR3 comprises 15 residues. Germline lookup yields CDR1 KGHSH and CDR2 LQKENI. The V end lost 1 base, the J end lost 2 bases, and 11 bases lay between the germline ends. The DNA of the CDR3 is TGTGCCAGCTCACCACAACGCACAAGCAACACTGAAGCTTTCTTT. It codes for CASSPQRTSNTEAFF.

On this clone: Its ends do not fully match the called genes, so a read error is possible. The chain employs TRBV5-4 and TRBJ2-1, with 7 bases fitting TRBD1. CDR1 SGHNT and CDR2 YYREEE come from the germline V gene (reference sequence). This CDR3 region has 15 residues. In DNA, the CDR3 is TGTGCCAGCACCTTGGGGACAGCTTCCTACAATGAGCAGTTCTTC. Residues: CASTLGTASYNEQFF. The variable domain in full, completed from reference TRBV5-4 and TRBJ2-1, reads ETGVTQSPTHLIKTRGQQVTLRCSSQSGHNTVSWYQQALGQGPQFIFQYYREEENGRGNFPPRFSGLQFPNYSSELNVNALELDDSALYLCASTLGTASYNEQFFGPGTRLTVL.

This clone was recorded only once. The V gene is TRBV19, the J gene TRBJ1-1; no reliable D call. The length of the CDR3 is 16 residues. The germline V gene has CDR1 LNHDA and CDR2 SQIVND (reference sequence). V lost 4 bases and J 0 bases, leaving 15 bases between the germline ends. CDR3 residues: CASSSVGVGMNTEAFF. The CDR3 bases are TGTGCCAGTAGTAGCGTCGGTGTTGGGATGAACACTGAAGCTTTCTTT.

This chain links TRBV12-5 with TRBJ1-4; 9 positions agree with TRBD1. CDR1 is LGHNT, CDR2 FRNRAP, per germline. The CDR3 is 14 amino acids. J lost 2 bases, V lost 7 bases, and 2 bases had no gene match. CDR3 region: CASEGTGTNEKLFF. The CDR3 DNA reads TGTGCTAGTGAAGGGACAGGGACTAATGAAAAACTGTTTTTT.

This chain connects TRBV27 to TRBJ1-6; 9 positions agree with TRBD1. V shed 5 bases and J 10 bases; nucleotides not matched to a gene: 12. CDR1 is MNHEY and CDR2 is SMNVEV in the germline V gene (reference sequence). The CDR3 is 16 amino acids. The CDR3 spells CASSPLPGQGGSPLHF. CDR3 nucleotides: TGTGCCAGCAGTCCGCTACCGGGACAGGGCGGATCACCCCTCCACTTT.

The genes are TRBV7-2 and TRBJ1-6, with TRBD1 as a possible D gene (5 bases). The V end lost 4 bases, the J end lost 6 bases, and 13 bases lay between the germline ends. The CDR3 has 15 residues. From germline, CDR1 is SGHTA and CDR2 FQGNSA. The CDR3, as DNA: TGTGCCAGCAGCTCCGAGGGGACTATTAATTCACCCCTCCACTTT. Translated: CASSSEGTINSPLHF.

V is TRBV10-3 and J is TRBJ1-2; D gene unclear. Looked up from germline, CDR1 is ENHRY and CDR2 is SYGVKD. Deletions cut 2 bases from V and 6 bases from J, with 7 bases between. The CDR3 loop spans 12 amino acids. The CDR3 region has the DNA TGTGCCATCAGTGAGGACGACCATGGCTACACCTTC. Its protein product is CAISEDDHGYTF.

The rearrangement joins TRBV4-3 to TRBJ2-7; tentatively, D is TRBD1 (6 bases). V was cut by 0 bases and J by 3 bases, with 12 bases left in between. The germline gives CDR1 LGHNA, CDR2 YSLEER. The length of the CDR3 is 15 residues. The CDR3 is CASSQEPGQGYEQYF. In DNA, the CDR3 is TGCGCCAGCAGCCAAGAACCGGGACAAGGCTACGAGCAGTACTTC.

The V and J genes are TRBV5-1 and TRBJ2-1; 8 bases align to TRBD1. There are 15 residues in the CDR3. The germline CDR1 and CDR2 sequences are SGHRS and YFSETQ. Losses at the gene ends were 4 bases for V and 3 bases for J; bases not matched to a gene: 6. The CDR3 protein is CASSVAGGYYNEQFF. The CDR3 nucleotides are TGCGCCAGCAGCGTAGCAGGGGGCTACTACAATGAGCAGTTCTTC.

On this clone itself: A much larger clonotype is one base distant, so this may be a read error. The sample has other DNA sequences that encode this CDR3 too. This chain uses TRBV10-2 with TRBJ2-1; D is perhaps TRBD2 (6 bases). Germline V lookup: CDR1 WSHSY, CDR2 SAAADI. Deletions cut 0 bases from V and 10 bases from J, with 13 bases between. The CDR3 is 14 amino acids. The CDR3 sequence: CASSESSGRREQFF. DNA for the CDR3: TGCGCCAGCAGTGAGTCTAGCGGAAGGCGCGAGCAGTTCTTC.

The chain couples TRBV3-1 (or the pseudogene TRBV3-2) to TRBJ2-7; perhaps D is TRBD1 or TRBD2 (7 bases each). CDR3 length: 13 amino acids. The germline V gene encodes CDR1 LGHDT and CDR2 YNNKEL (reference sequence). V dropped 6 bases and J dropped 6 bases, with 15 bases sitting between them. This CDR3 reads CASRWQGGSEQYV. DNA of the CDR3: TGTGCCAGCAGGTGGCAGGGGGGGAGCGAGCAGTACGTC.

This chain uses TRBV6-1 with TRBJ2-7; TRBD2 is a possible D gene (6 bases). This CDR3 contains 14 residues. Germline V CDR1 and CDR2: MNHNS, SASEGT. Trimming shortened V by 2 bases and J by 0 bases, and 8 bases separated the two germline ends. The CDR3 sequence is CASSEPAGSYEQYV. The CDR3, as DNA: TGTGCCAGCAGTGAACCAGCGGGCTCCTACGAGCAGTACGTC.

The chain couples TRBV28 to TRBJ1-2, with D maybe TRBD1 (6 bases). The germline gives CDR1 MDHEN, CDR2 SYDVKM. V was trimmed by 2 bases and J by 8 bases, leaving 15 bases between them. This CDR3 spans 14 amino acids. In DNA form, the CDR3 reads TGTGCCAGCAGTTTAGGGGGCCGGCTGGGAGGCTACACCTTC. Protein: CASSLGGRLGGYTF.

V gene TRBV7-2 combines with J gene TRBJ2-5, with a tentative D call TRBD2 (5 bases). This CDR3 is 13 amino acids long. Germline V gives CDR1 SGHTA, CDR2 FQGNSA. V was trimmed by 1 base and J by 7 bases, leaving 10 bases between them. CDR3 sequence: CASSLGEGRTQYF. The DNA for the CDR3 is TGTGCCAGCAGCTTAGGTGAGGGAAGGACCCAGTACTTC.

This chain uses TRBV20-1 with TRBJ2-7, with TRBD2 matching 9 bases. CDR3 length: 16 amino acids. V gave up 3 bases and J gave up 3 bases; unmatched junction bases: 12. Germline lookup yields CDR1 DFQATT and CDR2 SNEGSKA (reference sequence). The chain's CDR3 is CSASAATSGLDYEQYF. As DNA, the CDR3 is TGCAGTGCTAGTGCGGCGACTAGCGGTCTCGACTACGAGCAGTACTTC.

V gene TRBV5-6 combines with J gene TRBJ1-6, with D maybe TRBD1 (6 bases). The CDR3 has 16 amino acids. Trimming left V 1 base short and J 9 bases short, with 17 bases between. Germline CDR1 SGHDT, CDR2 YYEEEE. CDR3 DNA: TGTGCCAGCAGCTTGACTGCAGGGGCCCGGGGTTCACCCCTCCACTTT. Translation: CASSLTAGARGSPLHF.

This sequence joins TRBV2 and TRBJ1-2; a weak D match, TRBD1 (5 bases). The CDR3 contains 13 residues. The V gene lost 6 bases and the J gene lost 8 bases, with 16 bases spanning the gap. Germline CDR1 is SNHLY and CDR2 is FYNNEI. The CDR3 here is CASSPPLRDGYTF. CDR3 DNA: TGTGCCAGCAGCCCCCCATTGCGGGACGGCTACACCTTC.